These 2 T cell receptor beta chains came from one sample sequenced in a study of T cell responses to AZD1222 COVID-19 vaccine. Data came from immunoSEQ multiplex PCR; TCRdb stores just in-frame clones and leaves some out. The sample has tens of thousands of clones; approximately 80% are singletons. The starting material was peripheral blood, obtained 28 days after the second AZD1222 dose. The receptor source for this set is an adult who received the AZD1222 COVID-19 vaccine.

By frequency in the sample, this clone is medium-sized (0.01 to 0.1%). This chain links TRBV12-3 or TRBV12-4 with TRBJ1-4; 9 nucleotides align to TRBD1. With V trimmed by 7 bases and J by 10 bases, 7 bases remained unmatched. The CDR3 is made up of 13 amino acids. CDR3: CASTKTGGRKLFF. The CDR3 DNA sequence: TGTGCCAGCACAAAGACAGGGGGAAGAAAACTGTTTTTT.

This clone was counted only a few times. This chain uses TRBV5-5 with TRBJ1-1; D is possibly TRBD1 (5 bases). The V gene lost 2 bases and the J gene lost 3 bases, with 8 bases spanning the gap. The CDR3 totals 13 residues. Germline V CDR1 and CDR2: SGHKS, YYEKEE (reference sequence). This CDR3 reads CASSLAGYTEAFF. The CDR3 DNA reads as TGTGCCAGCAGCTTAGCAGGGTACACTGAAGCTTTCTTT.